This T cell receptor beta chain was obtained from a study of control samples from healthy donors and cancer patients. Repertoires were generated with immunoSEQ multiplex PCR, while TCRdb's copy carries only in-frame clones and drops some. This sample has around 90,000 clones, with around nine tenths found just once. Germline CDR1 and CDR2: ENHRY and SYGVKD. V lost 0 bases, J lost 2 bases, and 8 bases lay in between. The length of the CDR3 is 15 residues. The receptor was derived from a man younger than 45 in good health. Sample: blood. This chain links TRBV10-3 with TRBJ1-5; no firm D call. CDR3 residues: CAISESGQGNQPQHF. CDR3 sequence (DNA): TGTGCCATCAGTGAGTCAGGGCAGGGCAATCAGCCCCAGCATTTT.